One T cell receptor (beta chain) is described in this entry. Since all of the isolated RNA was reverse transcribed, expressed TCRB transcripts were what got sequenced. Measured with immunoSEQ multiplex PCR; TCRdb has only the in-frame clones, and not every one. The data hold just over 150,000 clones, with approximately 12% observed a single time. The sample belongs to a study of beta chain features in type 1 diabetes. Germline assignment: CDR1 SGHNT and CDR2 YYREEE (reference sequence). Trimming shortened V by 4 bases and J by 5 bases, and 12 bases separated the two germline ends. The CDR3 runs to 13 residues.

The sequence came from a man aged 18 to 30 in good health. What was sequenced was central memory CD4+ T cells from blood. The chain has TRBV5-4 and TRBJ2-5; tentatively, D is TRBD1 (5 bases). The CDR3 sequence: CASSPSPGETQYF. CDR3 DNA sequence: TGTGCCAGCAGCCCATCCCCAGGGGAGACCCAGTACTTC.